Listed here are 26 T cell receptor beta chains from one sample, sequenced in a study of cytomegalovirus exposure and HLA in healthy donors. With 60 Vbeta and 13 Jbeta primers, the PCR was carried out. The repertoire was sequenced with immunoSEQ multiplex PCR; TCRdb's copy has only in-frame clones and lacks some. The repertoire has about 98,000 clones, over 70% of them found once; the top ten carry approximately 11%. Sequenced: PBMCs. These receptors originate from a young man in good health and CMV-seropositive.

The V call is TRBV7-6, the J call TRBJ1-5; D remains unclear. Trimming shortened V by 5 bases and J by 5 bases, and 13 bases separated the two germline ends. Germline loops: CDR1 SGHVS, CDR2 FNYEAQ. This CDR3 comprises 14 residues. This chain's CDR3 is CASSETDTHQPQHF. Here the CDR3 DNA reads TGTGCCAGCAGCGAAACCGACACTCATCAGCCCCAGCATTTT.

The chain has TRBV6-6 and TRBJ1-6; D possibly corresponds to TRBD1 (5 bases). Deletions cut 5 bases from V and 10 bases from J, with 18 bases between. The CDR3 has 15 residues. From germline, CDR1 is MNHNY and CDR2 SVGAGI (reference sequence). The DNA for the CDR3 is TGTGCCAGCAGTCGTGACACCCAGGGTAACTCACCCCTCCACTTT. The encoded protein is CASSRDTQGNSPLHF.

CDR3 sequence (DNA): TGTGCCAGCAGCTTAAGGGCTAGCGGACACTACGAGCAGTACTTC. This translates into CASSLRASGHYEQYF. The gene calls are TRBV7-2 and TRBJ2-7; 7 bases line up with TRBD2. Trimming took 2 bases from V and 3 from J; bases not matched to a gene: 7. Germline V gene data show CDR1 as SGHTA and CDR2 as FQGNSA. The CDR3 loop spans 15 amino acids.

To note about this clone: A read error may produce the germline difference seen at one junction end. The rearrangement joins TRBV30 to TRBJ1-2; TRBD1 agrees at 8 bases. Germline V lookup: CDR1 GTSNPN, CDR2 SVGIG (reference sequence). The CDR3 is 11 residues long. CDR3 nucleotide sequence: TGTGCCTGGAGTTTAGGACAGGGTATCGACTTC. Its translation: CAWSLGQGIDF.

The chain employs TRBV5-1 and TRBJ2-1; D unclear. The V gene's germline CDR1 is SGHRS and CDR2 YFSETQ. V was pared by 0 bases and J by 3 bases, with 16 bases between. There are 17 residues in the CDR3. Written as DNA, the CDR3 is TGCGCCAGCAGCTTGGCCGTACGGGTTGGAAGCTACAATGAGCAGTTCTTC. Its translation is CASSLAVRVGSYNEQFF.

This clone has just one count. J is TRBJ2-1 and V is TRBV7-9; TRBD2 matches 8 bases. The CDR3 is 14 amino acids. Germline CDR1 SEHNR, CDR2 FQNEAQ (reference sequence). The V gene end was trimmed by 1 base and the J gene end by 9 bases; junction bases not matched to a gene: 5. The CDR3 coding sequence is TGTGCCAGCAGCTTAGTCGGGGGGGCCGGTGAGCAGTTCTTC. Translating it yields CASSLVGGAGEQFF.

The CDR3 nucleotides are TGTGCCAGCAGCAAAGTATACAGGGTGGACTCTGGAAACACCATATATTTT. Protein sequence: CASSKVYRVDSGNTIYF. V is TRBV7-8 and J is TRBJ1-3; TRBD1 might be the D (6 bases). This CDR3 contains 17 residues. The V gene lost 5 bases and the J gene lost 0 bases, with 17 bases spanning the gap. Germline loops: CDR1 SGHVS, CDR2 FQNEAQ. Filled out from reference TRBV7-8 and TRBJ1-3, the complete variable domain reads GAGVSQSPRYKVAKRGQDVALRCDPISGHVSLFWYQQALGQGPEFLTYFQNEAQLDKSGLPSDRFFAERPEGSVSTLKIQRTQQEDSAVYLCASSKVYRVDSGNTIYFGEGSWLTVV.

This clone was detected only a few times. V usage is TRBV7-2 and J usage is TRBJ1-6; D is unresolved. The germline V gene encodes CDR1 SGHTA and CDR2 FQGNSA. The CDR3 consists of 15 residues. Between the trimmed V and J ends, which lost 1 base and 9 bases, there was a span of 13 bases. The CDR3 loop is CASSLEPGRVSPLHF. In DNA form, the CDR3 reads TGTGCCAGCAGCTTAGAGCCTGGGAGGGTTTCACCCCTCCACTTT.

The CDR3 here is CASSEIILSSYEQYF. DNA for the CDR3: TGTGCCAGCAGTGAGATAATCCTATCCTCCTACGAGCAGTACTTC. V and J are TRBV2 and TRBJ2-7; no clear D. V was clipped by 3 bases and J by 0 bases, with 12 bases between them. Germline CDR1 reads SNHLY; CDR2 reads FYNNEI. The CDR3 spans 15 residues. Full variable domain (outside the CDR3, taken from reference TRBV2 and TRBJ2-7): EPEVTQTPSHQVTQMGQEVILRCVPISNHLYFYWYRQILGQKVEFLVSFYNNEISEKSEIFDDQFSVERPDGSNFTLKIRSTKLEDSAMYFCASSEIILSSYEQYFGPGTRLTVT.

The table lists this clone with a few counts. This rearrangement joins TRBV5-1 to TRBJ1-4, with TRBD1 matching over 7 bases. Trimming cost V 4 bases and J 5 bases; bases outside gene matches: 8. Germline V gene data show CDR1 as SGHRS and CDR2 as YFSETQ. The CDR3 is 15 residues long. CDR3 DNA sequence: TGCGCCAGCAGCCCCCGACAGGGCGAGAATGAAAAACTGTTTTTT. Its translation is CASSPRQGENEKLFF.

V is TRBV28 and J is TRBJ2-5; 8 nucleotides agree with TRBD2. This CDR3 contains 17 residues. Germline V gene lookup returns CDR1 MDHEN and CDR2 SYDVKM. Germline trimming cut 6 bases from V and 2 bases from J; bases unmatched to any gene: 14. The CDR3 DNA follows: TGTGCCAGCAGCCCATTCGGGGTAGCGGGGAGTCAAGAGACCCAGTACTTC. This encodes CASSPFGVAGSQETQYF.

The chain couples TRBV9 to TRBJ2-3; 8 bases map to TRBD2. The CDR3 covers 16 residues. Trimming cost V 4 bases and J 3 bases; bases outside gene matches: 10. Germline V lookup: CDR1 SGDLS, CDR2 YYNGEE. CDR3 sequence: CASSTRGGGATDTQYF. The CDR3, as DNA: TGTGCCAGCAGCACTCGGGGGGGAGGAGCGACAGATACGCAGTATTTT.

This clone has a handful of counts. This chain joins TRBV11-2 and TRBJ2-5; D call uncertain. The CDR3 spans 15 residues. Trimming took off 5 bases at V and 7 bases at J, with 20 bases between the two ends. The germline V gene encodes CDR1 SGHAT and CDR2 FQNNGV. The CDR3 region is CASSDPQRQIGTQYF. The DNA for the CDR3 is TGTGCCAGCAGCGATCCCCAGAGGCAGATCGGGACCCAGTACTTC.

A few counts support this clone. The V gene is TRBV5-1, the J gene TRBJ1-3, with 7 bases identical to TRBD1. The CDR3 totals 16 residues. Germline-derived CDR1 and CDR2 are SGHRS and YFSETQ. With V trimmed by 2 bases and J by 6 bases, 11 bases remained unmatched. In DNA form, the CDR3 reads TGCGCCAGCAGCTTAGGCGGACAGGCAAGGCTAAACACCATATATTTT. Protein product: CASSLGGQARLNTIYF.

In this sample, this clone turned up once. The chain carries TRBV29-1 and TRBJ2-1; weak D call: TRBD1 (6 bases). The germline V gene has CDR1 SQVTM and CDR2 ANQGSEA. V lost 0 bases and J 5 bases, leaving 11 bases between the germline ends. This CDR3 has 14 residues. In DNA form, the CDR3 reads TGCAGCGTTGAAGAGGCCCAGGGGAACAATGAGCAGTTCTTC. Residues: CSVEEAQGNNEQFF.

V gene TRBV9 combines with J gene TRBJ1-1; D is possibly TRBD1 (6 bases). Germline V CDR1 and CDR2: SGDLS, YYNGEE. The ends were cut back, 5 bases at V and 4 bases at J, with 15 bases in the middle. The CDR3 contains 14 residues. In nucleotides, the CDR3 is TGTGCCAGCAGACCTCTAACAGGGACCACTGAAGCTTTCTTT. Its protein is CASRPLTGTTEAFF.

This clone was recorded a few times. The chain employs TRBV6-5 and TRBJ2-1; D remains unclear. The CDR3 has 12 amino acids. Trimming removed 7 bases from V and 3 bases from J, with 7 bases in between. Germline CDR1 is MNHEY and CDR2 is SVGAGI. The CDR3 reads CASKALYNEQFF. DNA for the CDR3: TGTGCCAGCAAAGCGCTCTACAATGAGCAGTTCTTC.

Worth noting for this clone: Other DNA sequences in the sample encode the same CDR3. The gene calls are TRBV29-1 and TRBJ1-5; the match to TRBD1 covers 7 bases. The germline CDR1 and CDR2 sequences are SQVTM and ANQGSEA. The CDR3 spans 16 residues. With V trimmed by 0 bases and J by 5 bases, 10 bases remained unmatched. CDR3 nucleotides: TGCAGCGTTGAAGACGCCTTCCGACAGGGCGATCAGCCCCAGCATTTT. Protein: CSVEDAFRQGDQPQHF.

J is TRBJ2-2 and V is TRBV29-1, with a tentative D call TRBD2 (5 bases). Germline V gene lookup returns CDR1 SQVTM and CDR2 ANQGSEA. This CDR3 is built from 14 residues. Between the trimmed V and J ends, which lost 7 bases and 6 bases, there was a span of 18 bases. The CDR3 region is CSARGSGSAGELFF. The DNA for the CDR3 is TGCAGCGCCCGAGGGAGCGGTAGCGCCGGGGAGCTGTTTTTT.

The CDR3 DNA follows: TGTGCCAGCAGCACGAGCTCCTACAATGAGCAGTTCTTC. Residues: CASSTSSYNEQFF. The chain carries TRBV4-2 and TRBJ2-1; D remains unclear. The CDR3 consists of 13 residues. V shed 5 bases and J shed 0 bases, with 5 bases lying between them. CDR1 and CDR2 (germline): LGHNA, YNFKEQ.

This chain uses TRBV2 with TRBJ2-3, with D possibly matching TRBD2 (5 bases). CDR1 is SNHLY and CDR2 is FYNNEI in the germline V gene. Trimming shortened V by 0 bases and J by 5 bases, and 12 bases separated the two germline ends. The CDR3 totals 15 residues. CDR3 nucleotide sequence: TGTGCCAGCAGTGAAGCGCTTTTGAGGGTAGATACGCAGTATTTT. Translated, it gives CASSEALLRVDTQYF. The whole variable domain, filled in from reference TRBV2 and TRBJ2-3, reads EPEVTQTPSHQVTQMGQEVILRCVPISNHLYFYWYRQILGQKVEFLVSFYNNEISEKSEIFDDQFSVERPDGSNFTLKIRSTKLEDSAMYFCASSEALLRVDTQYFGPGTRLTVL.

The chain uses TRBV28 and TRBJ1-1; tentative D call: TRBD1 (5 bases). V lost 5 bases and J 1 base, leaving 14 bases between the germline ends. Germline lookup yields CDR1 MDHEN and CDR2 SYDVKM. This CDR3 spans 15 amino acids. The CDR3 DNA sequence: TGTGCCAGCAGTCCCGGGGGACCTCCGAACACTGAAGCTTTCTTT. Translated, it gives CASSPGGPPNTEAFF.

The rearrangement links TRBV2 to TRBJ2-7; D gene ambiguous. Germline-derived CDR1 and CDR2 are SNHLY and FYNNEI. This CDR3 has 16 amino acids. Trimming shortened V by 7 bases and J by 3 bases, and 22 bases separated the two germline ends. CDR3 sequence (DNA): TGTGCCAGCACTCACATAGCCGGTGCCTCTTTCTACGAGCAGTACTTC. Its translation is CASTHIAGASFYEQYF.

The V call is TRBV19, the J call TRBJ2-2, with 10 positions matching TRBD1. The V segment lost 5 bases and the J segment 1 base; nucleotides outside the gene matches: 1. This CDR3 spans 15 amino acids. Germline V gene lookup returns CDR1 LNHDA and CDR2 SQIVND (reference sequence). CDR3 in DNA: TGTGCCAGTAGTCGGACAGGGGGGAACACCGGGGAGCTGTTTTTT. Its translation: CASSRTGGNTGELFF.

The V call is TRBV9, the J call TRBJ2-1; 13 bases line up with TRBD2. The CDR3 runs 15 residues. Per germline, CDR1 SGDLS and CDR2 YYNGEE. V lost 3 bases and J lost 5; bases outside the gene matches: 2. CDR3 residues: CASSAGLAGNNEQFF. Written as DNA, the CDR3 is TGTGCCAGCAGCGCGGGACTAGCGGGGAACAATGAGCAGTTCTTC.

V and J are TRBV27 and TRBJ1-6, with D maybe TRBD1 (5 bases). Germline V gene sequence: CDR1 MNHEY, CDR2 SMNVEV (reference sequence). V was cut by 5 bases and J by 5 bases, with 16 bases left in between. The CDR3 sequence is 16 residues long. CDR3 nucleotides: TGTGCCAGCAGTACCCAGACAGAGATACATAATTCACCCCTCCACTTT. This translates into CASSTQTEIHNSPLHF.